This T cell receptor beta chain stems from a study of blood T cell repertoires in COVID-19. At the level of the study: Sources were T cells, B-cell-depleted T cells, or PBMCs; the material itself was cDNA or gDNA.

The assay was immunoSEQ multiplex PCR, and TCRdb's table has in-frame clones only and misses some. The table shows around 480,000 clones, with roughly 87% occurring only once. This CDR3 spans 15 amino acids. Trimming shortened V by 4 bases and J by 1 base, and 11 bases separated the two germline ends. The germline CDR1 and CDR2 sequences are SGHVS and FNYEAQ. Participants spanned ages about 18 to 89 years and resided in 20 to 30 US areas. In assigning cohorts, the study relied on participant-reported clinical history. Sequenced sample: PBMCs or T cells enriched from blood (not recorded which). This chain connects TRBV7-6 to TRBJ2-1; the D gene is possibly TRBD2 (5 bases). The clonotype originates from a woman younger than 35 who had recovered from COVID-19. The CDR3 region has the DNA TGTGCCAGCAGCTACCGAGAGGGATCCTACAATGAGCAGTTCTTC. This sequence encodes CASSYREGSYNEQFF.